The sequence of this T cell receptor (beta chain) was determined in a study of shared clonotypes between healthy human individuals. Across the whole study: Per donor, CD8 memory used one plate, CD8 naive used two, CD4 memory used three and CD4 naive used three.

This CDR3 has 13 residues. CDR1 and CDR2 (germline): MNHNY, SVGAGI (reference sequence). Between the trimmed V and J ends, which lost 8 bases and 4 bases, there was a span of 14 bases. TCRdb's copy holds only in-frame clones and misses some; the assay was immunoSEQ multiplex PCR. The sample yields 2.3 million or so clones, approximately 95% seen once. General study points: Investigators collected only blood, and repertoires in tissues likely differ.

Comments on this clone: The target antigen is unknown.

Source material: naive CD4+ T cells from PBMCs. Subset defined: CD45RA+ positively selected. The source is a man aged 18 to 30 in good health. Some clones in this sample may be carry-over from other donors' samples. V usage is TRBV6-6 and J usage is TRBJ1-2, with D possibly matching TRBD1 (5 bases). The CDR3 sequence: CASAFGRGYGYTF. In nucleotides, the CDR3 is TGTGCCAGCGCTTTCGGGAGGGGCTATGGCTACACCTTC.